The entry below describes one TCR beta chain. The antigen is undetermined. UMI labels and 5' RACE were used to prepare the TRB cDNA libraries. Reanalyzing the 5' RACE reads, TCRdb keeps one entry per CDR3 protein, without DNA. The sample's table shows approximately 70,000 distinct CDR3 sequences. This record belongs to a study of CXCR3-negative and CXCR3-positive naive CD8 T cells. Study outcomes and limitations: Comparably high diversity was seen in both naive subsets, and much lower diversity in memory CD8+ cells. Cryopreserved cells showed partially decreased CXCR3 expression, and most assays used fresh PBMCs.

Germline values: CDR1 MGHDK, CDR2 SYGVNS. There are 13 residues in the CDR3. The chain is built from TRBV25-1 and TRBJ1-1; the D gene TCRdb calls, TRBD1, cannot be checked with no DNA. The TCR was taken from a human donor in good health. Some clones in this sample may be carry-over from other donors' samples. Sequencing used naive CXCR3- CD8+ T cells from blood. The subset here: CD45RO-CCR7+CD27+CD95- naive CD8+ T cells lacking CXCR3 (TNR3-). CDR3 sequence: CASSYRVDTEAFF.